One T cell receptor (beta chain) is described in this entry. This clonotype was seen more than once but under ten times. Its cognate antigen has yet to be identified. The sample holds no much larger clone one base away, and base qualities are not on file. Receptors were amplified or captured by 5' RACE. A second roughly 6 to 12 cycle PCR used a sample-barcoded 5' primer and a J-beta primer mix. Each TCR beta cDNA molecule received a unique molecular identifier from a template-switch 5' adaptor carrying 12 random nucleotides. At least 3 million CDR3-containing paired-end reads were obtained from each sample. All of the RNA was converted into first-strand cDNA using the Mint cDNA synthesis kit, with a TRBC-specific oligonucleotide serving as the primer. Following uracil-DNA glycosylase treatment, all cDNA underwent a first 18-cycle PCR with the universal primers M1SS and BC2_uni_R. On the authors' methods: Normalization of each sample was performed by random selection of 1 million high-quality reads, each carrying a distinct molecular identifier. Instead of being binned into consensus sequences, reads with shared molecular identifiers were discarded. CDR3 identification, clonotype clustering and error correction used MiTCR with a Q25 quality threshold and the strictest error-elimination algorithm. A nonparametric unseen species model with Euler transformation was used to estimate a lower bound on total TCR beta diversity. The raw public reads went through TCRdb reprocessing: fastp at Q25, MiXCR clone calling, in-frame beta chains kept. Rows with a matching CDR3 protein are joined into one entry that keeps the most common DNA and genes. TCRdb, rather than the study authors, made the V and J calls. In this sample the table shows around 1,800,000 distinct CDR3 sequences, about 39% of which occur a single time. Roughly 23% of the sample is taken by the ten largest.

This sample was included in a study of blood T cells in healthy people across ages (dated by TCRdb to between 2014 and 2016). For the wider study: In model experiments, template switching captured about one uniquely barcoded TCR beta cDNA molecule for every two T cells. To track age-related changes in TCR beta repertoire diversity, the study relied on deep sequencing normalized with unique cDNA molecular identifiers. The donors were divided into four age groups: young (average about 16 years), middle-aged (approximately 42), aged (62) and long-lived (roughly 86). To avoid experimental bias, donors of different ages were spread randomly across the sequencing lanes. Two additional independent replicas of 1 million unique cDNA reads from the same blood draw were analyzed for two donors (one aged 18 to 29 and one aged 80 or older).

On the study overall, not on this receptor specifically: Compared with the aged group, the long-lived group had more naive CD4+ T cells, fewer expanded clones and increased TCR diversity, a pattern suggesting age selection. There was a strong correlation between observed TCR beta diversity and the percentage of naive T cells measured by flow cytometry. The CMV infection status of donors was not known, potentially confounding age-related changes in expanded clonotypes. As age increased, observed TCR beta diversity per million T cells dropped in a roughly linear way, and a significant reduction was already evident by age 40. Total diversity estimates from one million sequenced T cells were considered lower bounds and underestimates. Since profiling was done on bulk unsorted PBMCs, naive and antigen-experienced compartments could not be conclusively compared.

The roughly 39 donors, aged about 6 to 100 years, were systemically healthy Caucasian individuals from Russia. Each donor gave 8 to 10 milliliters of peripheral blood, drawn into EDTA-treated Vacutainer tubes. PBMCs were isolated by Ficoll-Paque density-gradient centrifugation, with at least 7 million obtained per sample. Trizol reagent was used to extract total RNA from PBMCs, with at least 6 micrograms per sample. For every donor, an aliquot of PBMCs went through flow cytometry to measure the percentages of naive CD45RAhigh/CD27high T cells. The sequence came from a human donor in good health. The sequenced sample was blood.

The CDR3 is CASSYYGTSEYEQYF. The nucleotides read TGTGCCAGCAGTTACTACGGGACTAGCGAATACGAGCAGTACTTC. This receptor chain uses TRBV6-5 and TRBJ2-7; 10 bases in between match TRBD2. Including the terminal cysteine and phenylalanine, the CDR3 comprises 15 residues. The sequence is cut down to CDR3 DNA, 45 bases in frame from base 1. Taken from the germline V gene, the CDR1 and CDR2 loops are MNHEY and SVGAGI. V and J are trimmed by 1 base and 4 bases, and the gene matches miss 4 bases of the junction.